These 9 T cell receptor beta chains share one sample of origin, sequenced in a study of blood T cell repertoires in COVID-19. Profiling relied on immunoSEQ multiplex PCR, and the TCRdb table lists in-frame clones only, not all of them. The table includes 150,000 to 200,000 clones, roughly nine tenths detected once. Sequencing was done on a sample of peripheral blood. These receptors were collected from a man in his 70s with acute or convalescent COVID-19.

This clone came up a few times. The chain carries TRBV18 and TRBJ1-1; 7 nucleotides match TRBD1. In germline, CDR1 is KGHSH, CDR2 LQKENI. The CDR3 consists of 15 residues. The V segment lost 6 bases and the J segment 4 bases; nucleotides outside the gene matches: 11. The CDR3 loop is CASSPRTTGLTEAFF. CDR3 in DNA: TGTGCCAGCTCGCCTAGAACGACAGGGCTCACTGAAGCTTTCTTT.

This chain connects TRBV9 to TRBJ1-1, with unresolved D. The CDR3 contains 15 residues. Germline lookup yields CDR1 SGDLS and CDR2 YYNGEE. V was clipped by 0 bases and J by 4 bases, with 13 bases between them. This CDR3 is CASSVGGPYGTEAFF. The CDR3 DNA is TGTGCCAGCAGCGTAGGAGGGCCTTACGGCACTGAAGCTTTCTTT.

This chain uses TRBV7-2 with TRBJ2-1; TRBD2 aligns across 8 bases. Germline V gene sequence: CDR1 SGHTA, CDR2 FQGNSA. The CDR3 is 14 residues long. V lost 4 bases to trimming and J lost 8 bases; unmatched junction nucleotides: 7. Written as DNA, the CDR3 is TGTGCCAGCAGCTCCTGGGGTAGCGGGGATGAGCAGTTCTTC. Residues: CASSSWGSGDEQFF.

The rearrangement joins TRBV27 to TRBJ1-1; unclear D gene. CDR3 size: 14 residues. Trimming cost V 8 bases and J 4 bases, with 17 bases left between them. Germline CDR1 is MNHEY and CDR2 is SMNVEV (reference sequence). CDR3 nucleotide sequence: TGTGCCAGCCGACGGAGGGATACGAGCACTGAAGCTTTCTTT. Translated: CASRRRDTSTEAFF.

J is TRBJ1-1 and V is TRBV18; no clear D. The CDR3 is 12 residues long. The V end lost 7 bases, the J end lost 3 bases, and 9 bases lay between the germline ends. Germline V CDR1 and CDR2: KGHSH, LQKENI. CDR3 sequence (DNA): TGTGCCAGCTTGTTGAGGGACACTGAAGCTTTCTTT. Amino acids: CASLLRDTEAFF. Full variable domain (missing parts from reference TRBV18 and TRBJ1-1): NAGVMQNPRHLVRRRGQEARLRCSPMKGHSHVYWYRQLPEEGLKFMVYLQKENIIDESGMPKERFSAEFPKEGPSILRIQQVVRGDSAAYFCASLLRDTEAFFGQGTRLTVV.

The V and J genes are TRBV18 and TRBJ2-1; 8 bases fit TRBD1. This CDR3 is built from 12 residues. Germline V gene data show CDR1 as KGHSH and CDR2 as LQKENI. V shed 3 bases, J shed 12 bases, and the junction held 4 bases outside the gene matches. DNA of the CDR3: TGTGCCAGCTCACCCCCCGGGACAGGGCAGTTCTTC. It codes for CASSPPGTGQFF.

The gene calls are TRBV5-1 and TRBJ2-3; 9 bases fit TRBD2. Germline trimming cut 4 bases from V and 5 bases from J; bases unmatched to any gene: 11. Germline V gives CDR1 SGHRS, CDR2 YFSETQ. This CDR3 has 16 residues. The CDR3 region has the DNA TGCGCCAGCAGCCCCGGGGGCGGGGGGGCCAGAGATACGCAGTATTTT. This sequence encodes CASSPGGGGARDTQYF. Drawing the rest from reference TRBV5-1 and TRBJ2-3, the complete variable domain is KAGVTQTPRYLIKTRGQQVTLSCSPISGHRSVSWYQQTPGQGLQFLFEYFSETQRNKGNFPGRFSGRQFSNSRSEMNVSTLELGDSALYLCASSPGGGGARDTQYFGPGTRLTVL.

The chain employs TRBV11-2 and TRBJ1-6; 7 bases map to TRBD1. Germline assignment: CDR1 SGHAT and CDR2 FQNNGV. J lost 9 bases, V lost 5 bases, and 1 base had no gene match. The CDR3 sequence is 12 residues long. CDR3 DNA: TGTGCCAGCAGCCACAGGGGTTCACCCCTCCACTTT. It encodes CASSHRGSPLHF.

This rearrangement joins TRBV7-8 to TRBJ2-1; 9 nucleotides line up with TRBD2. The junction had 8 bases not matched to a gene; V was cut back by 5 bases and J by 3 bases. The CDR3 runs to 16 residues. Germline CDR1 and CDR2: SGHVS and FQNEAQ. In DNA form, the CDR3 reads TGTGCCAGCAGCCCCCCCCCTAGCGGGGACTACAATGAGCAGTTCTTC. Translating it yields CASSPPPSGDYNEQFF.